Each of the 9 T cell receptor beta chains below was sequenced from the same sample in a study of Graves' ophthalmopathy and Graves' hyperthyroidism. The study amplified TCR beta CDR3 regions using RNA transcripts. The workflow started with a first-round RT-PCR run with HTBI primers and then moved on to a second-round multiplex PCR. In TCRdb, the multiplex PCR reads were re-called with MiXCR into one record per CDR3 protein. Of 340,000 or so distinct CDR3 sequences in the sample, 15% to 20% were seen once. The sequencing input was peripheral blood. The receptors were sampled from an adult man with Graves' ophthalmopathy.

This clonotype came up a few times. J is TRBJ1-5 and V is TRBV10-3; 8 nucleotides align to TRBD1. From germline, CDR1 is ENHRY and CDR2 SYGVKD. The CDR3 is made up of 15 amino acids. V trimming: 6 bases; J trimming: 4 bases; junction bases outside the gene matches: 8. CDR3 in amino acids: CAISSGTGNNQPQHF. In DNA form, the CDR3 reads TGTGCCATCAGCTCCGGGACAGGTAATAATCAGCCCCAGCATTTT.

This clonotype appeared many times. This CDR3 reads CASSLTNMNEQFF. Written as DNA, the CDR3 is TGTGCCAGCAGCTTAACAAACATGAATGAGCAGTTCTTC. This chain links TRBV7-3 with TRBJ2-1; D gene ambiguous. Trimming left V 0 bases short and J 7 bases short, with 7 bases between. The CDR3 spans 13 residues. From germline, CDR1 is SGHTA and CDR2 FQGTGA.

This clonotype was counted many times. V gene TRBV6-5 combines with J gene TRBJ1-1; possible D gene TRBD1, 6 bases. The CDR3 is 14 residues long. The V end was cut by 3 bases, the J end by 1 base, with 9 bases between. Germline-derived CDR1 and CDR2 are MNHEY and SVGAGI. The CDR3 loop is CASSYGRGNTEAFF. The CDR3 DNA reads TGTGCCAGCAGTTATGGCAGGGGGAACACTGAAGCTTTCTTT.

This clonotype appeared many times. This chain joins TRBV27 and TRBJ1-1; 7 nucleotides match TRBD1. This CDR3 has 14 residues. Germline V CDR1 and CDR2: MNHEY, SMNVEV (reference sequence). The V and J ends lost 6 bases and 1 base, in that order; junction bases with no gene match: 5. CDR3 sequence (DNA): TGTGCCAGCAGGACCGGGACAGCGAACACTGAAGCTTTCTTT. Residues: CASRTGTANTEAFF.

This clonotype was observed at least ten times. The DNA of the CDR3 is TGCAGTGTCACCTTAACAGGGTTTCTTCAGCCCCAGCATTTT. Its translation: CSVTLTGFLQPQHF. The chain combines TRBV20-1 with TRBJ1-5, with a tentative D call TRBD1 (6 bases). V was cut by 7 bases and J by 6 bases, with 19 bases left in between. CDR1 and CDR2 from the germline V gene are DFQATT and SNEGSKA (reference sequence). CDR3 length: 14 amino acids.

This clonotype was recorded at least ten times. The V and J genes are TRBV6-4 and TRBJ1-1; no reliable D call. Germline CDR1 reads MRHNA; CDR2 reads SNTAGT. The V end was cut by 6 bases, the J end by 1 base, with 9 bases between. The CDR3 has 13 amino acids. The CDR3 region is CASSEESNTEAFF. As DNA, the CDR3 is TGTGCCAGCAGCGAGGAATCGAACACTGAAGCTTTCTTT.

The table lists this clonotype with a few counts. This chain connects TRBV20-1 to TRBJ1-1; the match to TRBD1 covers 7 bases. V lost 5 bases and J lost 1; bases outside the gene matches: 10. The CDR3 is 15 residues long. Germline CDR1 and CDR2: DFQATT and SNEGSKA (reference sequence). The CDR3 nucleotides read TGCAGTGCTGCCCGGGACAGCCGAAGGAACACTGAAGCTTTCTTT. Protein sequence: CSAARDSRRNTEAFF.

This clonotype was seen ten or more times. The V and J genes are TRBV19 and TRBJ1-6; D is unresolved. The CDR3 is 13 residues long. CDR1 LNHDA and CDR2 SQIVND come from the germline V gene (reference sequence). The CDR3 reads CASARGRTSPLHF. The CDR3 nucleotides are TGTGCGTCAGCACGGGGAAGGACTTCACCCCTCCACTTT.

V is TRBV29-1 and J is TRBJ1-5; 10 bases line up with TRBD1. CDR3 length: 13 amino acids. Germline V gene sequence: CDR1 SQVTM, CDR2 ANQGSEA. V gave up 7 bases and J gave up 4 bases; unmatched junction bases: 4. CDR3 sequence (DNA): TGCAGCGCTGGGACAGGGGTAAATCAGCCCCAGCATTTT. It codes for CSAGTGVNQPQHF.